Presented here are 9 T cell receptor beta chains from one specimen sequenced in a study of identical twins. TCRdb analysed the 5' RACE reads with MiXCR anew, one entry per CDR3 protein. The sample yields 1.5 million to 2 million distinct CDR3 sequences, under 35% seen once. What was sequenced was cord blood. The receptors shown here come from a newborn girl in good health.

This chain connects TRBV20-1 to TRBJ2-1; TRBD2 agrees at 12 bases. This CDR3 region has 19 residues. CDR1 is DFQATT, CDR2 SNEGSKA, per germline (reference sequence). V dropped 1 base and J dropped 7; count of bases not matched to a gene: 17. The CDR3 protein is CSARASPLTSGGVMNEQFF. The DNA for the CDR3 is TGCAGTGCTAGAGCCTCCCCCCTGACTAGCGGGGGAGTGATGAATGAGCAGTTCTTC.

This clonotype was detected only once. V is TRBV27 and J is TRBJ2-5, with D hard to call. CDR3 length: 10 residues. The V and J ends lost 4 bases and 11 bases respectively, with 8 bases between them. From germline, CDR1 is MNHEY and CDR2 SMNVEV (reference sequence). CDR3 protein: CASSWVEQYF. CDR3 DNA: TGTGCCAGCAGTTGGGTTGAGCAGTACTTC.

This clonotype occurred once. An end of the junction differs from the germline gene, which may be a read error. The chain carries TRBV5-1 and TRBJ2-1; TRBD2 matches at 12 bases. This CDR3 region has 20 residues. The germline gives CDR1 SGHRS, CDR2 YFSETQ. In nucleotides, the CDR3 is TGCGCCAGCAGCTTCAAGACTAGCGGGGGCCTTCTTAGCTCCTACAATGAGCGGTTCTTC. Translation gives CASSFKTSGGLLSSYNERFF.

V usage is TRBV20-1 and J usage is TRBJ2-3; 8 nucleotides agree with TRBD1. The CDR3 runs 15 residues. Germline trimming cut 5 bases from V and 2 bases from J; bases unmatched to any gene: 9. CDR1 is DFQATT, CDR2 SNEGSKA, per germline (reference sequence). This chain's CDR3 is CSASDDRGYTDTQYF. Written as DNA, the CDR3 is TGCAGTGCTTCCGATGACAGGGGATACACAGATACGCAGTATTTT.

About this clonotype itself: This may be a read error: a much more frequent sequence differs by one nucleotide. The chain employs TRBV12-3 or TRBV12-4 and TRBJ2-5, with 10 nucleotides matching TRBD2. Near its end, the DNA agrees better with TRBJ2-7, so the J call may be wrong. This CDR3 has 16 amino acids. CDR3 DNA sequence: TGTGCCAGCAGCACCGTCCCTAGCGGGAGAATCCGCGAGCAGTACTTC. This translates into CASSTVPSGRIREQYF.

This clonotype was seen only a few times. CDR3 sequence reads: CASSPGLTQDQPQHF. The CDR3 region has the DNA TGCGCCAGCAGCCCGGGACTCACTCAGGATCAGCCCCAGCATTTT. V is TRBV5-1 and J is TRBJ1-5; TRBD1 might be the D (5 bases). The length of the CDR3 is 15 residues. Germline CDR1 and CDR2: SGHRS and YFSETQ. Trimming stripped 4 bases from V and 5 bases from J, with 16 bases between.

This clonotype showed up just once. CDR3 protein: CASRTGARQPQHF. The CDR3 DNA is TGTGCCAGCAGGACAGGGGCTAGGCAGCCCCAGCATTTT. The gene calls are TRBV2 and TRBJ1-5; 8 bases match TRBD1. With V trimmed by 6 bases and J by 7 bases, 5 bases remained unmatched. This CDR3 is built from 13 residues. Germline assignment: CDR1 SNHLY and CDR2 FYNNEI.

The chain joins TRBV10-3 to TRBJ2-7; the match to TRBD1 covers 9 bases. Germline assignment: CDR1 ENHRY and CDR2 SYGVKD. There are 13 residues in the CDR3. J lost 4 bases, V lost 4 bases, and 2 bases had no gene match. CDR3 residues: CAISGGQGYEQYF. The DNA for the CDR3 is TGTGCCATCAGTGGGGGACAGGGTTACGAGCAGTACTTC.

This clonotype occurred a few times. The chain has TRBV4-1 and TRBJ2-5, with no clear D. CDR3 length: 15 residues. Trimming stripped 1 base from V and 4 bases from J, with 13 bases between. Germline lookup yields CDR1 MGHRA and CDR2 YSYEKL. Here the CDR3 DNA reads TGCGCCAGCAGCCAAGTACAGAAAGGTGGAGAGACCCAGTACTTC. This encodes CASSQVQKGGETQYF.